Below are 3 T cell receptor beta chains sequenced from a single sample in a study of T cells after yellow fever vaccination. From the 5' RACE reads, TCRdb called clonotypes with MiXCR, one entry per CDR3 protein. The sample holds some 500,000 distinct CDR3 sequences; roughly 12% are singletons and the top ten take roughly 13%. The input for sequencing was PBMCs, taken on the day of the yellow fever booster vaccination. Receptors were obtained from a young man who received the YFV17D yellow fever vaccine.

CDR3 sequence reads: CASSFSPACPLPGQIDTQYF. CDR3 in DNA: TGTGCCAGCAGTTTTTCCCCGGCTTGTCCTTTACCCGGACAGATAGATACGCAGTATTTT. This chain uses TRBV27 with TRBJ2-3, with a tentative D call TRBD1 (6 bases). With 3 bases removed from V and 5 bases from J, the gap between germline ends came to 30 bases. In germline, CDR1 is MNHEY, CDR2 SMNVEV (reference sequence). The CDR3 is 20 amino acids.

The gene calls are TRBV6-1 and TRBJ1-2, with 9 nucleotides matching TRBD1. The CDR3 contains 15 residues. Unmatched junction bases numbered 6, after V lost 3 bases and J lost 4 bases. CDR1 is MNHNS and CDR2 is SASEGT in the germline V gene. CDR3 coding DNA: TGTGCCAGCAGTGACACAGGGGGCGGGGGCTATGGCTACACCTTC. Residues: CASSDTGGGGYGYTF.

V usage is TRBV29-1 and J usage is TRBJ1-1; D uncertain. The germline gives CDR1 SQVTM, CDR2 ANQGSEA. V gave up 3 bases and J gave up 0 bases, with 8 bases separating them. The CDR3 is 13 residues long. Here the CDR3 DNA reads TGCAGCGTTGAGAGGAGCATGAACACTGAAGCTTTCTTT. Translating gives CSVERSMNTEAFF.